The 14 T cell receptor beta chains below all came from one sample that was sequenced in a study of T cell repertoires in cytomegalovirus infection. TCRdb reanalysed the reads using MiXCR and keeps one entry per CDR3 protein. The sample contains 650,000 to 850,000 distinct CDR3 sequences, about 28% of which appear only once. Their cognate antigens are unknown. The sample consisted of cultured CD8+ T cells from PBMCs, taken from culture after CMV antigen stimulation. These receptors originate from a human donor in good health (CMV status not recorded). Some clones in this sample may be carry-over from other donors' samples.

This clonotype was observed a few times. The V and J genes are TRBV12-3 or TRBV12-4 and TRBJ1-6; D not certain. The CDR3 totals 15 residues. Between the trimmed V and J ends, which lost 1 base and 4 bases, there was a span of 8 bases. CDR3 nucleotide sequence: TGTGCCAGCAGTTTAGGCAGCGTTTATAATTCACCCCTCCACTTT. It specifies CASSLGSVYNSPLHF.

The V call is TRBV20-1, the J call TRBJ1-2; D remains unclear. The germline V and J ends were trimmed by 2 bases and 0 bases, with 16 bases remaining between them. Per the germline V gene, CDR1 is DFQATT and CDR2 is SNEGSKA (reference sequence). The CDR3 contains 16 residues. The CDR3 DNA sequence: TGCAGTGCTAGACAATGGACGGATTTAGCTAACTATGGCTACACCTTC. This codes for CSARQWTDLANYGYTF.

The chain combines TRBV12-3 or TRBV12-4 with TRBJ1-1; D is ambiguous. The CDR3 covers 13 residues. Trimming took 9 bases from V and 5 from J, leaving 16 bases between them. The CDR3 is CASTMSPGTEAFF. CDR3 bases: TGTGCCAGTACGATGTCACCGGGTACTGAAGCTTTCTTT.

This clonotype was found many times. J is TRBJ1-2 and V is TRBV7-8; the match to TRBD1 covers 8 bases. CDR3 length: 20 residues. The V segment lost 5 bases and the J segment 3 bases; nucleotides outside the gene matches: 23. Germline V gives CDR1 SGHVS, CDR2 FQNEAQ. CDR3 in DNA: TGTGCCAGCAGCCGCCCCGCGGGCGGCAGGGGGCGGTTCAAGGACTATGGCTACACCTTC. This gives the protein CASSRPAGGRGRFKDYGYTF.

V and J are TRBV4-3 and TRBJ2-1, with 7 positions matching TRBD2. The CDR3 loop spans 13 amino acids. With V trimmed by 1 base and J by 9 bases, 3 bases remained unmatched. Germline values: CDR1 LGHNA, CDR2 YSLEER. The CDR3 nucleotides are TGCGCCAGCAGCCAAGGGACTAGTCTTGAGCAGTTCTTC. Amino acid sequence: CASSQGTSLEQFF.

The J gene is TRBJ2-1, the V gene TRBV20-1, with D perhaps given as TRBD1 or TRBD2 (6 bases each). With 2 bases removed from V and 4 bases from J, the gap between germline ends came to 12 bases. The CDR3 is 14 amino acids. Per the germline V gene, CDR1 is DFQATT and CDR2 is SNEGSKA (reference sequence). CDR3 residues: CSARIGGRYNEQFF. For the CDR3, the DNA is TGCAGTGCTAGAATCGGGGGCCGATACAATGAGCAGTTCTTC.

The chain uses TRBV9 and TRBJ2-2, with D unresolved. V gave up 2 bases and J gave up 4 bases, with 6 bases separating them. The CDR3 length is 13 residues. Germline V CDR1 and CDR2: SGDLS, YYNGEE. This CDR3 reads CASSVRLTGELFF. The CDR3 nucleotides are TGTGCCAGCAGCGTCAGACTCACCGGGGAGCTGTTTTTT. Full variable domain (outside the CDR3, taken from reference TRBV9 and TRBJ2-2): DSGVTQTPKHLITATGQRVTLRCSPRSGDLSVYWYQQSLDQGLQFLIQYYNGEERAKGNILERFSAQQFPDLHSELNLSSLELGDSALYFCASSVRLTGELFFGEGSRLTVL.

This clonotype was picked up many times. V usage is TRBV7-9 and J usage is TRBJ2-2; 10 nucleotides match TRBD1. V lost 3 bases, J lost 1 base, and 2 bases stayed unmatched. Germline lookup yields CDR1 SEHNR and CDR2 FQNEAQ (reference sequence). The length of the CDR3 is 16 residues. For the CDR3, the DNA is TGTGCCAGCAGCTTGAGGGACAGGGGGAACACCGGGGAGCTGTTTTTT. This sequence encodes CASSLRDRGNTGELFF.

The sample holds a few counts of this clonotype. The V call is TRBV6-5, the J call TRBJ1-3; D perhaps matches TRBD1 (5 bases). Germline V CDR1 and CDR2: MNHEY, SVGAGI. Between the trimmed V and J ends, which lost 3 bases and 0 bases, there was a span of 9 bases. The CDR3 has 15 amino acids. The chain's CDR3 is CASSYAGVSGNTIYF. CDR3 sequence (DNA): TGTGCCAGCAGTTATGCGGGGGTCTCTGGAAACACCATATATTTT.

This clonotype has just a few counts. The CDR3 sequence: CASSLRRGQGYNEQFF. CDR3 sequence (DNA): TGTGCCAGCAGTTTACGCCGGGGGCAGGGCTACAATGAGCAGTTCTTC. V gene TRBV28 combines with J gene TRBJ2-1; the D gene could be TRBD1 or TRBD2 (6 bases each). CDR1 and CDR2 from the germline V gene are MDHEN and SYDVKM. The V gene lost 2 bases and the J gene lost 3 bases, with 14 bases spanning the gap. The CDR3 is 16 residues long.

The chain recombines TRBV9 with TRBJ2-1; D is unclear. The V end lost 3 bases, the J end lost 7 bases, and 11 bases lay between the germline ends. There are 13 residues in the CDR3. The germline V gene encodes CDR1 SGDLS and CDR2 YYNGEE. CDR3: CASSGFSGNEQFF. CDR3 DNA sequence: TGTGCCAGCAGCGGATTTAGTGGGAATGAGCAGTTCTTC.

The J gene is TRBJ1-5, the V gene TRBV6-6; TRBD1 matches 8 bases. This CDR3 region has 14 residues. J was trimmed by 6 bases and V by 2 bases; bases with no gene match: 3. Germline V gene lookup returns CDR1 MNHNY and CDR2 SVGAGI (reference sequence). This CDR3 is CASSYGTGTQPQHF. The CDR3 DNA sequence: TGTGCCAGCAGTTACGGGACAGGAACTCAGCCCCAGCATTTT.

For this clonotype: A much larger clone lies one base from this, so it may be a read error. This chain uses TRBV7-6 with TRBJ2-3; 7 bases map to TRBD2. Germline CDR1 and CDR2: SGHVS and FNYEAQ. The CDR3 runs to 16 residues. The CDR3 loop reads CASSLVSSGSTDMQYF. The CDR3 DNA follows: TGTGCCAGCAGCTTAGTATCTAGCGGTAGCACAGATATGCAGTATTTT.

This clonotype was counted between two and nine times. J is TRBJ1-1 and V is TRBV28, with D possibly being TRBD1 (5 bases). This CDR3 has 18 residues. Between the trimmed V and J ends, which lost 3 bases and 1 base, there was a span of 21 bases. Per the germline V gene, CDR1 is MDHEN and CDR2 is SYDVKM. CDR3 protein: CASSLYPQFVGGNTEAFF. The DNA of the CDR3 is TGTGCCAGCAGTTTGTACCCACAGTTCGTTGGGGGGAACACTGAAGCTTTCTTT.